These 25 T cell receptor beta chains share one sample of origin, sequenced in a study of blood T cell repertoires in COVID-19. The table came from immunoSEQ multiplex PCR; TCRdb's copy has only in-frame clones and leaves some out. This sample has about 330,000 clones, with about 87% found just once. The source material was PBMCs or T cells enriched from blood (not recorded which). These receptors originate from a man younger than 45 who had recovered from COVID-19.

The chain has TRBV7-8 and TRBJ2-7, with 9 bases that match TRBD1. J gave up 6 bases and V 6 bases, and 3 bases lay outside the gene matches. Germline loops: CDR1 SGHVS, CDR2 FQNEAQ. CDR3 size: 12 residues. The CDR3 coding sequence is TGTGCCAGCAGGCGGACAGGGGCCGAGCAGTACTTC. This gives the protein CASRRTGAEQYF.

The chain combines TRBV24-1 with TRBJ1-1; D may be TRBD1 (5 bases). V lost 6 bases to trimming and J lost 4 bases, with 8 bases between them. This CDR3 has 12 residues. Per germline, CDR1 KGHDR and CDR2 SFDVKD. The CDR3 DNA sequence: TGTGCCACCAGTCAGGGAGGCACTGAAGCTTTCTTT. This gives the protein CATSQGGTEAFF.

The genes are TRBV24-1 and TRBJ2-7; TRBD2 might be the D (6 bases). Germline lookup yields CDR1 KGHDR and CDR2 SFDVKD. The V and J ends lost 3 bases and 5 bases respectively, with 16 bases between them. This CDR3 is built from 15 residues. The CDR3 DNA follows: TGTGCCACCAGTGATCGTGGATCCGGGAGAGACGAGCAGTACTTC. This gives the protein CATSDRGSGRDEQYF.

This clone was found a few times. The gene calls are TRBV28 and TRBJ1-5; 9 bases align to TRBD1. This CDR3 has 14 amino acids. The trim removed 6 bases at V and 4 bases at J, leaving 4 bases unmatched. Per germline, CDR1 MDHEN and CDR2 SYDVKM. The CDR3 reads CASRTGTGNQPQHF. In DNA form, the CDR3 reads TGTGCCAGCAGGACCGGGACAGGGAATCAGCCCCAGCATTTT.

The chain joins TRBV5-4 to TRBJ2-7, with D tentatively TRBD1 (6 bases). Germline CDR1 is SGHNT and CDR2 is YYREEE (reference sequence). Trimming pared 0 bases from V and 2 bases from J, leaving 9 bases between. The CDR3 contains 14 residues. The CDR3 DNA reads TGTGCCAGCAGCTTGGATCGGGACACCTACGAGCAGTACTTC. Residues: CASSLDRDTYEQYF.

J is TRBJ2-1 and V is TRBV10-2, with 7 bases fitting TRBD2. Germline values: CDR1 WSHSY, CDR2 SAAADI. V lost 2 bases to trimming and J lost 10 bases; unmatched junction nucleotides: 14. This CDR3 spans 16 amino acids. The CDR3 reads CASSERLAETRGEQFF. Written as DNA, the CDR3 is TGCGCCAGCAGTGAGCGACTAGCCGAGACCCGAGGGGAGCAGTTCTTC.

V gene TRBV3-1 (or the pseudogene TRBV3-2) combines with J gene TRBJ2-7; 14 bases fit TRBD2. V shed 6 bases and J 2 bases; nucleotides not matched to a gene: 3. Germline CDR1 LGHDT, CDR2 YNNKEL (reference sequence). The CDR3 totals 15 residues. The CDR3 nucleotides read TGTGCCAGCAGTCGACTAGCGGGGGGGACCTACGAGCAGTACTTC. Residues: CASSRLAGGTYEQYF.

This clone was picked up a small number of times. This chain connects TRBV5-4 to TRBJ2-5, with TRBD1 as a possible D gene (6 bases). This CDR3 has 13 amino acids. Germline V gene data show CDR1 as SGHNT and CDR2 as YYREEE (reference sequence). The V gene lost 5 bases and the J gene lost 5 bases, with 13 bases spanning the gap. In DNA, the CDR3 is TGTGCCAGCAGTACATGGCAGGGGGAGACCCAGTACTTC. Translated, it gives CASSTWQGETQYF.

V is TRBV6-5 and J is TRBJ2-7, with 7 bases that match TRBD2. The CDR3 runs to 12 residues. V lost 8 bases and J lost 0; bases outside the gene matches: 1. From germline, CDR1 is MNHEY and CDR2 SVGAGI. CDR3 sequence reads: CASRDYSYEQYF. The CDR3 coding sequence is TGTGCCAGCCGGGACTACTCCTACGAGCAGTACTTC.

The chain links TRBV5-1 to TRBJ2-7; 7 bases fit TRBD1. Germline V gene data show CDR1 as SGHRS and CDR2 as YFSETQ. The CDR3 is 15 amino acids. Germline trimming cut 4 bases from V and 5 bases from J; bases unmatched to any gene: 12. The DNA of the CDR3 is TGCGCCAGCAGCGCCCTCCCCGGGACAGCGGACGAGCAGTACTTC. Its translation: CASSALPGTADEQYF.

CDR3 in amino acids: CASRYFVSDSYYEQYF. The CDR3 DNA reads as TGTGCCAGCAGATACTTCGTTTCGGACAGCTACTACGAGCAGTACTTC. The rearrangement joins TRBV5-5 to TRBJ2-7; D perhaps matches TRBD1 (6 bases). V shed 5 bases and J shed 3 bases, with 21 bases lying between them. Looked up from germline, CDR1 is SGHKS and CDR2 is YYEKEE (reference sequence). CDR3 length: 16 residues.

This chain connects TRBV29-1 to TRBJ1-5; 8 nucleotides line up with TRBD1. With V trimmed by 5 bases and J by 11 bases, 11 bases remained unmatched. The CDR3 loop spans 13 amino acids. Germline loops: CDR1 SQVTM, CDR2 ANQGSEA. This CDR3 reads CSVTDRDERAQHF. For the CDR3, the DNA is TGCAGCGTTACGGACAGGGACGAGAGGGCCCAGCATTTT. The variable domain in full, with the rest retrieved from reference TRBV29-1 and TRBJ1-5, is SAVISQKPSRDICQRGTSLTIQCQVDSQVTMMFWYRQQPGQSLTLIATANQGSEATYESGFVIDKFPISRPNLTFSTLTVSNMSPEDSSIYLCSVTDRDERAQHFGDGTRLSIL.

The CDR3 loop is CASSLALQGAGNTIYF. CDR3 DNA sequence: TGTGCCAGCAGCTTAGCGCTCCAGGGGGCAGGGAACACCATATATTTT. The chain combines TRBV7-2 with TRBJ1-3; TRBD1 agrees at 8 bases. Germline lookup yields CDR1 SGHTA and CDR2 FQGNSA. There are 16 residues in the CDR3. The junction had 8 bases not matched to a gene; V was cut back by 0 bases and J by 7 bases.

This clone was observed a handful of times. The chain couples TRBV2 to TRBJ2-5, with TRBD2 identical over 8 bases. Germline V gives CDR1 SNHLY, CDR2 FYNNEI. The CDR3 runs to 17 residues. The junction had 16 bases not matched to a gene; V was cut back by 6 bases and J by 4 bases. The CDR3 DNA reads TGTGCCAGCAGAAGCGGCGGGGGGTATCGTCGTGGAGAGACCCAGTACTTC. Translated: CASRSGGGYRRGETQYF. Based on the CDR3 plus reference TRBV2 and TRBJ2-5, the full variable domain is EPEVTQTPSHQVTQMGQEVILRCVPISNHLYFYWYRQILGQKVEFLVSFYNNEISEKSEIFDDQFSVERPDGSNFTLKIRSTKLEDSAMYFCASRSGGGYRRGETQYFGPGTRLLVL.

The chain couples TRBV20-1 to TRBJ1-2, with 7 nucleotides matching TRBD1. V was clipped by 3 bases and J by 2 bases; unmatched bases: 9. This CDR3 has 15 residues. Germline assignment: CDR1 DFQATT and CDR2 SNEGSKA (reference sequence). The CDR3 is CSASPGTVMNYGYTF. The CDR3 DNA sequence: TGCAGTGCTAGTCCCGGGACAGTTATGAACTATGGCTACACCTTC.

The chain employs TRBV3-1 (or the pseudogene TRBV3-2) and TRBJ2-3; 15 positions agree with TRBD2. The CDR3 totals 18 residues. Germline assignment: CDR1 LGHDT and CDR2 YNNKEL (reference sequence). The V and J ends lost 4 bases and 0 bases, in that order; junction bases with no gene match: 5. CDR3 sequence: CASSRTSGGDPSTDTQYF. CDR3 DNA: TGTGCCAGCAGCCGGACTAGCGGGGGGGATCCTAGCACAGATACGCAGTATTTT.

This rearrangement joins TRBV6-5 to TRBJ1-5; 7 bases align to TRBD1. In germline, CDR1 is MNHEY, CDR2 SVGAGI. V was pared by 5 bases and J by 7 bases, with 5 bases of the junction left unmatched. CDR3 length: 13 amino acids. The CDR3 here is CASSLTGSQPQHF. CDR3 coding DNA: TGTGCCAGCAGTCTGACAGGGTCCCAGCCCCAGCATTTT.

The chain carries TRBV7-7 and TRBJ2-5; D is unclear. The length of the CDR3 is 12 residues. V was trimmed by 5 bases and J by 0 bases, leaving 4 bases between them. The germline V gene encodes CDR1 SSHAT and CDR2 FNYEAQ (reference sequence). The CDR3 DNA reads as TGTGCCAGCAGCCCCGACCAAGAGACCCAGTACTTC. The encoded protein is CASSPDQETQYF.

The CDR3 coding sequence is TGTGCCAGTATAAGTTTGATCAGGGGGCAGGTGGTTACTGAAGCTTTCTTT. It encodes CASISLIRGQVVTEAFF. The rearrangement uses TRBV19 and TRBJ1-1; 8 positions agree with TRBD1. V gave up 7 bases and J gave up 5 bases; unmatched junction bases: 18. CDR1 is LNHDA and CDR2 is SQIVND in the germline V gene (reference sequence). The CDR3 is 17 residues long.

The chain couples TRBV7-2 to TRBJ2-6; 7 nucleotides align to TRBD1. The V segment lost 0 bases and the J segment 4 bases; nucleotides outside the gene matches: 6. The CDR3 loop spans 17 amino acids. Germline V CDR1 and CDR2: SGHTA, FQGNSA. CDR3 amino acids: CASSLAGRGFGANVLTF. DNA of the CDR3: TGTGCCAGCAGCTTAGCTGGCAGGGGGTTCGGGGCCAACGTCCTGACTTTC.

The genes are TRBV30 and TRBJ2-7, with no clear D. V was trimmed by 5 bases and J by 5 bases, leaving 10 bases between them. Germline CDR1 and CDR2: GTSNPN and SVGIG (reference sequence). The CDR3 totals 11 residues. For the CDR3, the DNA is TGTGCCTGGGGGCATGGAGACGAGCAGTACTTC. Its protein product is CAWGHGDEQYF.

V usage is TRBV28 and J usage is TRBJ2-7, with 7 bases identical to TRBD1. V shed 7 bases, J shed 3 bases, and the junction held 6 bases outside the gene matches. CDR1 is MDHEN and CDR2 is SYDVKM in the germline V gene. This CDR3 has 13 amino acids. The CDR3 region has the DNA TGTGCCAGCACAAAACGACAGGGCTACGAGCAGTACTTC. It is translated as CASTKRQGYEQYF.

The V gene is TRBV18, the J gene TRBJ2-5; a weak D match, TRBD2 (7 bases). V was clipped by 1 base and J by 2 bases, with 14 bases between them. CDR3 size: 16 residues. Per the germline V gene, CDR1 is KGHSH and CDR2 is LQKENI. CDR3 loop: CASSPQGRGTQETQYF. The CDR3 coding sequence is TGTGCCAGCTCACCACAGGGGAGGGGGACACAAGAGACCCAGTACTTC.

The V call is TRBV19, the J call TRBJ2-7; D unclear. Deletions cut 7 bases from V and 5 bases from J, with 12 bases between. This CDR3 is 12 amino acids long. Germline lookup yields CDR1 LNHDA and CDR2 SQIVND (reference sequence). In DNA, the CDR3 is TGTGCCAGTACGTGGTACGGAGACGAGCAGTACTTC. Translating gives CASTWYGDEQYF. Full variable domain (rest looked up from reference TRBV19 and TRBJ2-7): DGGITQSPKYLFRKEGQNVTLSCEQNLNHDAMYWYRQDPGQGLRLIYYSQIVNDFQKGDIAEGYSVSREKKESFPLTVTSAQKNPTAFYLCASTWYGDEQYFGPGTRLTVT.

The chain combines TRBV2 with TRBJ1-1; D possibly corresponds to TRBD1 (5 bases). The germline V gene encodes CDR1 SNHLY and CDR2 FYNNEI. This CDR3 comprises 14 residues. The V and J ends lost 2 bases and 3 bases respectively, with 10 bases between them. The CDR3 spells CASSEQGWDTEAFF. DNA of the CDR3: TGTGCCAGCAGTGAACAGGGCTGGGACACTGAAGCTTTCTTT. Complete variable domain (other parts from reference TRBV2 and TRBJ1-1): EPEVTQTPSHQVTQMGQEVILRCVPISNHLYFYWYRQILGQKVEFLVSFYNNEISEKSEIFDDQFSVERPDGSNFTLKIRSTKLEDSAMYFCASSEQGWDTEAFFGQGTRLTVV.